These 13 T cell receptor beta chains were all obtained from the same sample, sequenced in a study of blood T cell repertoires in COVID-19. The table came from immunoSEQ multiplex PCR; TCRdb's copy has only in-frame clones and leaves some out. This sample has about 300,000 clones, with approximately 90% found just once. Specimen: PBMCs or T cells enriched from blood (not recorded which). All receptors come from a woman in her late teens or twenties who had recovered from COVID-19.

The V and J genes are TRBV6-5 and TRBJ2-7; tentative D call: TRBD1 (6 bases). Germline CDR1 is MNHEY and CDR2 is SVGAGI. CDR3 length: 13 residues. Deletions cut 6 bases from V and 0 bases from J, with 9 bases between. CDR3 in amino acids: CASRQGSSYEQYF. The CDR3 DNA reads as TGTGCCAGCAGACAGGGAAGCTCCTACGAGCAGTACTTC.

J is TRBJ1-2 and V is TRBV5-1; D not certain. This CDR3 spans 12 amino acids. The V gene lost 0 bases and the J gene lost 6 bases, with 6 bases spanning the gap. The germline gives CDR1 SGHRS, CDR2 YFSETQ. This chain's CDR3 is CASSLDRDGYTF. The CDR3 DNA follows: TGCGCCAGCAGCTTGGACCGGGATGGCTACACCTTC.

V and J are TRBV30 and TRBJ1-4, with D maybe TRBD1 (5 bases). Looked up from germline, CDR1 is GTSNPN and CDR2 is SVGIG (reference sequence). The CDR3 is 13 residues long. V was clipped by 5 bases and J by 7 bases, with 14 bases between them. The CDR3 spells CAWGGEIGEKLFF. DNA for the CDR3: TGTGCCTGGGGGGGAGAGATCGGTGAAAAACTGTTTTTT.

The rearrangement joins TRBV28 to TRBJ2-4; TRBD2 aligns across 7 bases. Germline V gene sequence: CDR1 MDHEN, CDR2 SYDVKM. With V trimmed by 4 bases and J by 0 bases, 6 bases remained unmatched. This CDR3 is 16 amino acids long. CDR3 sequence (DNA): TGTGCCAGCAGTTCCCGGGACTACTTAGCCAAAAACATTCAGTACTTC. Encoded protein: CASSSRDYLAKNIQYF. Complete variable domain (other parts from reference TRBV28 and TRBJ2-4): DVKVTQSSRYLVKRTGEKVFLECVQDMDHENMFWYRQDPGLGLRLIYFSYDVKMKEKGDIPEGYSVSREKKERFSLILESASTNQTSMYLCASSSRDYLAKNIQYFGAGTRLSVL.

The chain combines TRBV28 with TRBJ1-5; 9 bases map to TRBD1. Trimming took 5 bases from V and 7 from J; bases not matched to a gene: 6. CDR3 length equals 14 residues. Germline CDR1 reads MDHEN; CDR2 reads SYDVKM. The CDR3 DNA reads TGTGCCAGCAGTCTTACAGGGGGCAGGCAGCCCCAGCATTTT. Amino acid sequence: CASSLTGGRQPQHF.

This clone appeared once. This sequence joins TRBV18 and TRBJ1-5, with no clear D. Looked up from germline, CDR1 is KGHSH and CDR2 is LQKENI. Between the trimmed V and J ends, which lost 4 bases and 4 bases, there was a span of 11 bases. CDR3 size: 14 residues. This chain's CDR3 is CASSQGSENQPQHF. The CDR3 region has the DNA TGTGCCAGCTCACAAGGGAGTGAGAATCAGCCCCAGCATTTT.

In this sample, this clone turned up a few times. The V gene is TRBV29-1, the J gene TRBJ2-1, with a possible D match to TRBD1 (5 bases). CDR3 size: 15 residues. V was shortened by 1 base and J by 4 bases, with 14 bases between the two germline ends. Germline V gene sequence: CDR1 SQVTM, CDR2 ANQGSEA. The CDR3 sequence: CSVEVLRTTYNEQFF. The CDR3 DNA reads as TGCAGCGTTGAAGTTCTAAGGACAACATACAATGAGCAGTTCTTC.

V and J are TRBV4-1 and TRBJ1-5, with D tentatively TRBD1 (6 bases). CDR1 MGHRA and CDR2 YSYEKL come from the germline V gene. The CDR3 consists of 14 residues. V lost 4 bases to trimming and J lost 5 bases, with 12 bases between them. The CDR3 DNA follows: TGCGCCAGCAGCCTTCAGGGGAAGGATCAGCCCCAGCATTTT. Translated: CASSLQGKDQPQHF.

The CDR3 spells CASSGADRAYGYTF. The CDR3 region has the DNA TGTGCCAGCAGCGGGGCCGACAGGGCCTATGGCTACACCTTC. V gene TRBV9 combines with J gene TRBJ1-2; TRBD1 agrees at 7 bases. This CDR3 is 14 amino acids long. Germline V gives CDR1 SGDLS, CDR2 YYNGEE. Trimming cost V 3 bases and J 4 bases; bases outside gene matches: 6.

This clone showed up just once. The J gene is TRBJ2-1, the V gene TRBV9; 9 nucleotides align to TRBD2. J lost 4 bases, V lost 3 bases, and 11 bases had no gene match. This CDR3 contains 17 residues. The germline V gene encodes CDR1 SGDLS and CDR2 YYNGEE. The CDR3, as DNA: TGTGCCAGCAGCGATGGAGGGGGGACTAGCTTTTACAATGAGCAGTTCTTC. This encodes CASSDGGGTSFYNEQFF.

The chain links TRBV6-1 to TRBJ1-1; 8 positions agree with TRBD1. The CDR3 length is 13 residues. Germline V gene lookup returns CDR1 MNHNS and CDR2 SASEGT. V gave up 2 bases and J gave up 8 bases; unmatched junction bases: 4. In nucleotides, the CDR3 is TGTGCCAGCAGTGAACAGGGGGCGCCCGAAGCTTTCTTT. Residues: CASSEQGAPEAFF.

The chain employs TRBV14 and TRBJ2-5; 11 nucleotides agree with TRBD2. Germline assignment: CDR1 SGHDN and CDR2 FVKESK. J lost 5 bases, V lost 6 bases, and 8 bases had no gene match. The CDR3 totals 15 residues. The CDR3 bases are TGTGCCAGCAGTCCGACTAGCGGGGTGGTGGAGACCCAGTACTTC. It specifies CASSPTSGVVETQYF.

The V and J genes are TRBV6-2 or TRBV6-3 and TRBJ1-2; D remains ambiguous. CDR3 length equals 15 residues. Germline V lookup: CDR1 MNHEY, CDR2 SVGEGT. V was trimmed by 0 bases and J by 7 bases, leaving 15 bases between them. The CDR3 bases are TGTGCCAGCAGTTACTCGCCCGGACTACGCGGTGGCTACACCTTC. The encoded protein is CASSYSPGLRGGYTF.